Listed below are T cell receptor beta chains from one sample, sequenced in a study of siplizumab effects on memory and regulatory T cells. Generated by immunoSEQ multiplex PCR, the TCRdb table keeps only in-frame clones and is missing some. The sample has roughly 60,000 clones; about 96% are singletons. The sample consisted of naive CD8+ T cells sorted from blood. The receptors originated from a human donor in good health. Both conserved end residues are part of each CDR3. Each record gives: V gene, J gene, D gene, clone size, CDR3 DNA, CDR3 protein. D genes are given only for firm matches. Only part of the rows carry a size: once, few, many, or a class if the clone is expanded.

V: TRBV29-1
J: TRBJ1-2
D: NA
size: NA
DNA: TGCAGCGTTGATTCCAGGGGTGGCTACACCTTC
CDR3: CSVDSRGGYTF

V: TRBV2
J: TRBJ1-2
D: NA
size: NA
DNA: TGTGCCAGCAGTGCGGGTCCCTCCGGGGGCCCCTATGGCTACACCTTC
CDR3: CASSAGPSGGPYGYTF

V: TRBV7-6
J: TRBJ1-1
D: NA
size: NA
DNA: TGTGCCAGCAGCTCCGGAAGGGCAGGGAACACTGAAGCTTTCTTT
CDR3: CASSSGRAGNTEAFF

V: TRBV28
J: TRBJ1-5
D: TRBD1
size: NA
DNA: TGTGCCAGCAGTTTTTTTCCCGGGGGGACAGAAACCTATAGCAATCAGCCCCAGCATTTT
CDR3: CASSFFPGGTETYSNQPQHF

V: TRBV9
J: TRBJ2-1
D: NA
size: NA
DNA: TGTGCCAGCAGCGTTGGGATACATGAGCAGTTCTTC
CDR3: CASSVGIHEQFF

V: TRBV19
J: TRBJ1-2
D: TRBD1
size: once
DNA: TGTGCCAGTAGTATAGGAGAGGGGGCTCTCGGGTCAAACTATGGCTACACCTTC
CDR3: CASSIGEGALGSNYGYTF

V: TRBV27
J: TRBJ2-7
D: NA
size: NA
DNA: TGTGCCAGCATGGCGTCGAACTACGAGCAGTACTTC
CDR3: CASMASNYEQYF

V: TRBV7-3
J: TRBJ2-3
D: TRBD2
size: NA
DNA: TGTGCCAGCAGCCTCGGACTAGGCACAGATACGCAGTATTTT
CDR3: CASSLGLGTDTQYF

V: TRBV6-1
J: TRBJ2-1
D: TRBD2
size: NA
DNA: TGTGCCAGCAGTGGATGGGCTAGCGGACACTACAATGAGCAGTTCTTC
CDR3: CASSGWASGHYNEQFF

V: TRBV10-3
J: TRBJ2-2
D: NA
size: NA
DNA: TGTGCCATCAGTGACATGGCCGGGGAGCTGTTTTTT
CDR3: CAISDMAGELFF

V: TRBV9
J: TRBJ2-5
D: NA
size: NA
DNA: TGTGCCAGCAGCGTAGGTGGGGCGCAAGAGACCCAGTACTTC
CDR3: CASSVGGAQETQYF

V: TRBV4-2
J: TRBJ1-1
D: NA
size: NA
DNA: TGTGCCAGCAGCCAAGGCGTGTTGGGGAACACTGAAGCTTTCTTT
CDR3: CASSQGVLGNTEAFF

V: TRBV28
J: TRBJ2-5
D: TRBD2
size: NA
DNA: TGTGCCAGCAGTTTGACTAGCGGGGGGGCCCTGTGGCAAGAGACCCAGTACTTC
CDR3: CASSLTSGGALWQETQYF

V: TRBV4-1
J: TRBJ1-1
D: TRBD1
size: NA
DNA: TGCGCCAGCAGCCAAGAAGGGTCAGGGGGCGGGAGCACTGAAGCTTTCTTT
CDR3: CASSQEGSGGGSTEAFF

V: TRBV6-5
J: TRBJ1-1
D: NA
size: NA
DNA: TGTGCCAGCAGTATCGGGCCCCAGGGAATCACTGAAGCTTTCTTT
CDR3: CASSIGPQGITEAFF

V: TRBV5-4
J: TRBJ1-1
D: NA
size: NA
DNA: TGTGCCAGCATGACAGAAATGAACACTGAAGCTTTCTTT
CDR3: CASMTEMNTEAFF

V: TRBV7-6
J: TRBJ2-7
D: NA
size: NA
DNA: TGTGCCAGCAGCTCGATTGGGGCCCCTCTTGGGGAGCAGTACTTC
CDR3: CASSSIGAPLGEQYF

V: TRBV11-2
J: TRBJ2-3
D: TRBD2
size: NA
DNA: TGTGCCAGCAGCTTAGTGGGACTAGCTAGGTCAGATACGCAGTATTTT
CDR3: CASSLVGLARSDTQYF

V: TRBV27
J: TRBJ1-5
D: TRBD1
size: NA
DNA: TGTGCCAGCAGTGACAGGGTCCAGCCCCAGCATTTT
CDR3: CASSDRVQPQHF

V: TRBV4-1
J: TRBJ1-1
D: NA
size: NA
DNA: TGCGCCAGCAGCCAAGAAATACTAATCTTT
CDR3: CASSQEILIF